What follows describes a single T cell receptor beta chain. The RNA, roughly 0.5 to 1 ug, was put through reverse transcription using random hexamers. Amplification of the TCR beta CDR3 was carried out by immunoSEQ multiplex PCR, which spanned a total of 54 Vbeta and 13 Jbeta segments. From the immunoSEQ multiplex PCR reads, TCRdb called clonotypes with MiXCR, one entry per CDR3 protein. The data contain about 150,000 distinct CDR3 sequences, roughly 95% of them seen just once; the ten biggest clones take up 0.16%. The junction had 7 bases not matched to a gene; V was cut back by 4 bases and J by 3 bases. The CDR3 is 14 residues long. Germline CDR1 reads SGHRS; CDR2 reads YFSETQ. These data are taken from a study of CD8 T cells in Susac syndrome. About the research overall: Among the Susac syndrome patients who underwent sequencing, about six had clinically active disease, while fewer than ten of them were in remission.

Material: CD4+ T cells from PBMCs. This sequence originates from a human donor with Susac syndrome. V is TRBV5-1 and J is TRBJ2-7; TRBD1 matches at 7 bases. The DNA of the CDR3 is TGCGCCAGCAGCAACACCGGGACAGTCTACGAGCAGTACTTC. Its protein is CASSNTGTVYEQYF.